This TCR beta chain was documented in a study of blood T cell repertoires in COVID-19. Across the whole study: Spain, Italy and the United States supplied samples that represented acute and convalescent COVID-19.

This CDR3 comprises 17 residues. Germline V lookup: CDR1 ENHRY, CDR2 SYGVKD. V lost 6 bases and J lost 6; bases outside the gene matches: 15. This clone appeared once. Two negative PCRs, clearance, or symptom resolution had been documented for recovered Cohort 3 donors. Study processing details: Amplification with reference gene primers provided the estimates of nucleated cell counts. Only in-frame clones appear in the TCRdb table, and some are missing; sequencing was by immunoSEQ multiplex PCR. That table gives V, J and clone size, and the DNA gave D and trimming. The sample contains fewer than 250,000 clones, roughly 84% of which appear only once.

The chain has TRBV10-3 and TRBJ2-1; TRBD1 agrees at 9 bases. Material for sequencing was PBMCs or T cells enriched from blood (not recorded which). The receptor was isolated from a woman aged 40 to 49 who had recovered from COVID-19. CDR3 nucleotide sequence: TGTGCCATCAGACCCCAGGGGGCTTTGACAGGGGGCAATGAGCAGTTCTTC. Amino acids: CAIRPQGALTGGNEQFF.